This TCR beta chain comes out of a study of cytomegalovirus exposure and HLA in healthy donors. On the study more broadly: The use of the same platform for the approximately 110 validation repertoires and the 666 first-cohort repertoires was reported by a later analysis.

V lost 3 bases and J lost 2; bases outside the gene matches: 4. This CDR3 is built from 15 residues. The germline gives CDR1 ENHRY, CDR2 SYGVKD. This clone showed up just a few times. Its antigen is as yet unknown. TCRdb's copy holds only in-frame clones and misses some; the assay was immunoSEQ multiplex PCR. The table includes 80,000 to 95,000 clones, 96% detected once. Separate from the roughly 700-subject first cohort was the approximately 110-subject validation cohort, to which the donors belonged. General observations from the study: The study labeled fewer than 200 TCR beta chains cytomegalovirus-associated. A classifier reportedly called cytomegalovirus status with high sensitivity and specificity.

The source is a young woman in good health and CMV-seronegative. The chain couples TRBV10-3 to TRBJ2-7, with 10 positions matching TRBD1. Sample: PBMCs. The CDR3 spells CAISDSGTGAYEQYF. In nucleotides, the CDR3 is TGTGCCATCAGTGATTCCGGGACAGGGGCCTACGAGCAGTACTTC.